A single TCR beta chain is shown here with its context. Its antigen remains unknown. This entry comes from a study of spatial heterogeneity in lung cancer. Across the whole study: More than eight raw reads, on average, carried each unique TCR and UMI combination.

As for time point: sample taken at primary tumor resection. Whole RNA was taken from tumor, nontumor lung or frozen PBMC; it was then sequenced unsorted. A total of approximately 75 untreated early-stage non-small cell lung cancer patients served as donors. CDR3 size: 16 residues. V lost 4 bases and J lost 4, with 16 bases in between. Germline V gives CDR1 SGHDN, CDR2 FVKESK. General observations from the study: Relative to follow-up, resection was when ubiquitous expanded tumor TCRs appeared more in blood.

Every TCR cDNA molecule bore its own unique molecular identifier. TCRdb re-derived calls from the 5' RACE reads in MiXCR, one entry per CDR3 protein. The profile shows over 75,000 distinct CDR3 sequences, approximately 21% of them singletons. This TCR came from a male donor with early-stage non-small cell lung cancer. The chain has TRBV14 and TRBJ2-2, with a tentative D call TRBD2 (7 bases). The sample consisted of PBMCs, taken at surgery. The CDR3 region has the DNA TGTGCCAGCAGCCGACGGGGGGCCCTGAGCACCGGGGAGCTGTTTTTT. It yields the protein CASSRRGALSTGELFF.